This entry describes one T cell receptor (beta chain). The target antigen is unknown. An end of the junction does not agree with germline; a read error may underlie this. Using its own MiXCR run on the reads, TCRdb lists one record per CDR3 protein. Of about 62,000 distinct CDR3 sequences listed, 62% are singletons. The CDR3 spans 14 residues. Germline values: CDR1 SGHRS, CDR2 YFSETQ. These data are taken from a study of type 1 regulatory T cells. Study context: An in vitro protocol generated T-allo10, a Tr1-enriched, alloantigen-specific CD4 T cell product. General study results and limits: Type 1 regulatory T cells had a more restricted TCR repertoire than non-type 1 regulatory T cells.

This clonotype originated in a human donor in good health. Sequences were obtained from cultured non-Tr1 T cells, either the whole culture or a sorted T cell fraction (not recorded which). The J gene is TRBJ1-2, the V gene TRBV5-1; 7 nucleotides align to TRBD1. The CDR3 is CTSSPGQEQHGYTF. The CDR3 DNA follows: TGCACCAGCAGCCCTGGACAGGAACAACATGGCTACACCTTC.